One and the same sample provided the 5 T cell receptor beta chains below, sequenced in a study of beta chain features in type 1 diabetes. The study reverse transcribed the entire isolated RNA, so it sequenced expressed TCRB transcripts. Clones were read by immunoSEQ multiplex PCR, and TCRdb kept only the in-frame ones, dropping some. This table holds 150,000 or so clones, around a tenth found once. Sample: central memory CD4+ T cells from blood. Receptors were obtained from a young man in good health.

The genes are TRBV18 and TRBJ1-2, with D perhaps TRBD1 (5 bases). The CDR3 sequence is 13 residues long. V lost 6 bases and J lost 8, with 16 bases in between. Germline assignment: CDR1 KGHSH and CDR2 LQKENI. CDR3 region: CASSPGGGDGYTF. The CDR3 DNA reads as TGTGCCAGCTCCCCGGGAGGAGGGGACGGCTACACCTTC.

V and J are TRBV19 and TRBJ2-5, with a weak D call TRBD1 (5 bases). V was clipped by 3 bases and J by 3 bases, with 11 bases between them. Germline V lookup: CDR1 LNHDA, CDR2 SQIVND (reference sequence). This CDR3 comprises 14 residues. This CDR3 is CASSISRAKETQYF. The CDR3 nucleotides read TGTGCCAGTAGTATCTCCAGGGCGAAAGAGACCCAGTACTTC.

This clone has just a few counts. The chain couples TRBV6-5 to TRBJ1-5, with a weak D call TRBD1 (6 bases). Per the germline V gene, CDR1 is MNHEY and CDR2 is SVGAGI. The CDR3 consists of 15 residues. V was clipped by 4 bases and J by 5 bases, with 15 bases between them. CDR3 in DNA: TGTGCCAGCAGTTTAACCGGGACACGCTATCAGCCCCAGCATTTT. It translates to CASSLTGTRYQPQHF.

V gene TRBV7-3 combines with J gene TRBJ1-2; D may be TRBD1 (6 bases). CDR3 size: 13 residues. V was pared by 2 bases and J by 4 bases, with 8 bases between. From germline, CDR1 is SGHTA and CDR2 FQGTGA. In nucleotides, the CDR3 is TGTGCCAGCAGCTTATTGGACAGCTATGGCTACACCTTC. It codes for CASSLLDSYGYTF. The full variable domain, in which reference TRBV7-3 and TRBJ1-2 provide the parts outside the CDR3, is GAGVSQTPSNKVTEKGKYVELRCDPISGHTALYWYRQSLGQGPEFLIYFQGTGAADDSGLPNDRFFAVRPEGSVSTLKIQRTERGDSAVYLCASSLLDSYGYTFGSGTRLTVV.

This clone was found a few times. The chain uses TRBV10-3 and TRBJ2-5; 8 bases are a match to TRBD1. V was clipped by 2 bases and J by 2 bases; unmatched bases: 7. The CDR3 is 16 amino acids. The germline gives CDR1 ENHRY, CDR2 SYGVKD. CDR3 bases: TGTGCCATCAGTGAGATCGGGACAGGACTACAAGAGACCCAGTACTTC. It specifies CAISEIGTGLQETQYF.